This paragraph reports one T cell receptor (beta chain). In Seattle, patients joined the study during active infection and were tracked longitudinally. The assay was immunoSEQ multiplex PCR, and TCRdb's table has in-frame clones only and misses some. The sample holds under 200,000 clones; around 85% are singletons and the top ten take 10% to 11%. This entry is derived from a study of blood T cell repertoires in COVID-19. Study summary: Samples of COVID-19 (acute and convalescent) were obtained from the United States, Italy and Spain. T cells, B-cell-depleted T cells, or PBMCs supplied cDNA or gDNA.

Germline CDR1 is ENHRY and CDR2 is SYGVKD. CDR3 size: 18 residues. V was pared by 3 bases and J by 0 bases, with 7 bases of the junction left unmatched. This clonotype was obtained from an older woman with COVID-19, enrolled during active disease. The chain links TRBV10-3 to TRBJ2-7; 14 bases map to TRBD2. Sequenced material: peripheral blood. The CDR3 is CAISDIGTSGSHSYEQYF. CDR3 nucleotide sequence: TGTGCCATCAGTGACATCGGGACTAGCGGGAGCCACTCCTACGAGCAGTACTTC.